This T cell receptor (beta chain) derives from a study of beta chain features in type 1 diabetes. Study details: The number of sorted cells examined across all samples was around 99 million.

Isolation of CD4+ naive, central memory, regulatory and stem cell-like memory cells was achieved by sorting via CD45RO/CCR7/CD25/CD127/CD95/CD27. The study reverse transcribed the entire isolated RNA, so it sequenced expressed TCRB transcripts. The protocol was immunoSEQ multiplex PCR, while the TCRdb copy is restricted to in-frame clones and leaves out a portion. The sample consists of approximately 300,000 clones, about 10% of them appearing once. Overall study results and limits: The naive, central memory and Treg TCRB repertoires showed an apparent similarity that was greater among patients than among healthy donors.

On this clone itself: Its specificity is unknown.

CDR3 length: 16 amino acids. CDR1 and CDR2 from the germline V gene are MNHEY and SMNVEV (reference sequence). Trimming took 6 bases from V and 4 from J; bases not matched to a gene: 14. The V and J genes are TRBV27 and TRBJ2-5; 7 nucleotides match TRBD1. The sequence was obtained from a woman aged 25 to 45 in good health. Sequencing was done on a sample of naive CD4+ T cells from blood. CDR3 coding DNA: TGTGCCAGCAGCAGACCGAGCCGACAGGGTGTAGAGACCCAGTACTTC. Its translation is CASSRPSRQGVETQYF.